The sample holds a few counts of the clone carrying this TCR beta chain. The data derive from a study of cytomegalovirus exposure and HLA in healthy donors. Use of 60 Vbeta and 13 Jbeta primers characterized the PCR. Here immunoSEQ multiplex PCR was the method, and the copy in TCRdb shows in-frame clones only, minus some. This table has approximately 160,000 clones, 77% appearing once. The ends were cut back, 1 base at V and 5 bases at J, with 7 bases in the middle. This CDR3 has 13 amino acids. Germline CDR1 and CDR2: SGHVS and FNYEAQ. The chain has TRBV7-6 and TRBJ2-3, with a weak D call TRBD1 (6 bases). Sequenced: PBMCs. The TCR comes from a middle-aged woman in good health and CMV-seropositive. The CDR3 coding sequence is TGTGCCAGCAGCTTAGACAGGGAAGATACGCAGTATTTT. This gives the protein CASSLDREDTQYF.